This is a list of T cell receptor beta chains from one sample in a study of blood T cell repertoires in COVID-19. Measured with immunoSEQ multiplex PCR; TCRdb has only the in-frame clones, and not every one. The profile covers some 48,000 clones, with roughly 83% appearing a single time and roughly 14% taken by the ten largest. The sequencing input was peripheral blood. Receptor source: a human donor in a cohort sampled during active COVID-19. CDR3s include the opening cysteine and the closing phenylalanine or tryptophan. D genes are given only for firm matches.

V	D	J	CDR3
TRBV7-2	TRBD2	TRBJ2-7	CASSQGLAGSYEQYF
TRBV6-2/TRBV6-3	TRBD1	TRBJ1-5	CASSYRTGGPNQPQHF
TRBV19	TRBD1	TRBJ1-5	CASRGGTGVQPQHF
TRBV5-8	NA	TRBJ1-2	CASSLGQGPYGYTF
TRBV29-1	TRBD2	TRBJ2-7	CSVDGGSGRDEQYF
TRBV2	TRBD2	TRBJ2-2	CASKTMNLAGGSGELFF
TRBV3-1/TRBV3-2	TRBD2	TRBJ2-3	CASSQVTSGTADTQYF
TRBV27	TRBD1	TRBJ2-7	CASHRTGGEQYF
TRBV5-1	TRBD1	TRBJ1-6	CASSYRTGAYNSPLHF
TRBV10-3	NA	TRBJ2-2	CAICEQIYTGELFF
TRBV5-1	NA	TRBJ1-2	CASSLADSYYGYTF
TRBV5-1	NA	TRBJ2-3	CASSFGRDTQYF
TRBV4-2	NA	TRBJ1-3	CASSQGGSLSGNTIYF
TRBV20-1	NA	TRBJ1-2	CSASRGTDKLNYGYTF
TRBV18	NA	TRBJ2-3	CASAADTDTQYF
TRBV13	NA	TRBJ1-1	CASSLGDKAFF
TRBV14	NA	TRBJ2-7	CASSQDVGAGEQYF
TRBV6-6	TRBD1	TRBJ2-6	CASSLKGAYGANVLTF
TRBV5-4	NA	TRBJ1-1	CASSLDETEAFF
TRBV24-1	NA	TRBJ2-3	CATSLRGGTDTQYF
TRBV7-9	NA	TRBJ2-7	CASEVSGATGGQYF
TRBV14	NA	TRBJ2-7	CASRPTGSSYEQYF